Presented here are 18 T cell receptor beta chains from one specimen sequenced in a study of blood T cell repertoires in COVID-19. Only in-frame clones appear in the TCRdb table, and some are missing; sequencing was by immunoSEQ multiplex PCR. The repertoire holds 330,000 or so clones, 70% to 90% seen once, with about 1.9% in the top ten. Sequenced: PBMCs or T cells enriched from blood (not recorded which). All receptors come from a man aged 35 to 55 in a cohort exposed to, infected with or recovered from COVID-19 (not recorded which).

In regard to this clone: The sample contains more than one DNA sequence encoding this CDR3. The chain uses TRBV19 and TRBJ2-7; 10 bases map to TRBD2. Unmatched junction bases numbered 5, after V lost 2 bases and J lost 7 bases. The CDR3 runs to 14 residues. In germline, CDR1 is LNHDA, CDR2 SQIVND (reference sequence). The CDR3 region has the DNA TGTGCCAGTAGTATACTAGCGGGAGTAGGAGAGCAGTACTTC. Its protein is CASSILAGVGEQYF.

The CDR3 DNA reads as TGTGCCAGCAGTTCGACAGGGGGAGCCTACGAGCAGTACTTC. Translation gives CASSSTGGAYEQYF. This chain uses TRBV6-5 with TRBJ2-7; 9 positions match TRBD1. The CDR3 has 14 residues. Germline CDR1 MNHEY, CDR2 SVGAGI. The trim removed 4 bases at V and 2 bases at J, leaving 3 bases unmatched.

This chain joins TRBV30 and TRBJ1-6; 8 bases are shared with TRBD1. V lost 4 bases, J lost 7 bases, and 3 bases stayed unmatched. The CDR3 extends over 13 amino acids. Germline loops: CDR1 GTSNPN, CDR2 SVGIG (reference sequence). The CDR3 sequence: CAWNRQGNSPLHF. The CDR3 DNA reads as TGTGCCTGGAATAGACAGGGGAATTCACCCCTCCACTTT.

The chain links TRBV28 to TRBJ2-4; perhaps TRBD2 as D (5 bases). CDR1 and CDR2 from the germline V gene are MDHEN and SYDVKM. CDR3 size: 17 residues. Between the trimmed V and J ends, which lost 5 bases and 1 base, there was a span of 18 bases. CDR3 sequence reads: CASSAFDWENAKNIQYF. The CDR3 nucleotides read TGTGCCAGCAGTGCGTTCGACTGGGAGAATGCCAAAAACATTCAGTACTTC.

The chain recombines TRBV7-9 with TRBJ1-1; D remains ambiguous. V lost 2 bases and J lost 4, with 5 bases in between. The CDR3 totals 12 residues. Germline assignment: CDR1 SEHNR and CDR2 FQNEAQ (reference sequence). CDR3 region: CASSLPGTEAFF. CDR3 sequence (DNA): TGTGCCAGCAGCTTACCCGGCACTGAAGCTTTCTTT.

The chain recombines TRBV28 with TRBJ1-4; 7 nucleotides match TRBD1. This CDR3 spans 14 amino acids. Germline CDR1 is MDHEN and CDR2 is SYDVKM. V trimming: 2 bases; J trimming: 5 bases; junction bases outside the gene matches: 2. CDR3 amino acids: CASSLVQGNEKLFF. The CDR3 bases are TGTGCCAGCAGTTTAGTACAGGGGAATGAAAAACTGTTTTTT. Full variable domain (missing parts from reference TRBV28 and TRBJ1-4): DVKVTQSSRYLVKRTGEKVFLECVQDMDHENMFWYRQDPGLGLRLIYFSYDVKMKEKGDIPEGYSVSREKKERFSLILESASTNQTSMYLCASSLVQGNEKLFFGSGTQLSVL.

This rearrangement joins TRBV5-4 to TRBJ2-7; D is undetermined. V was clipped by 3 bases and J by 5 bases, with 21 bases between them. CDR3 length: 16 residues. The germline CDR1 and CDR2 sequences are SGHNT and YYREEE (reference sequence). The CDR3 is CASSSLGLAKMNEQYF. CDR3 sequence (DNA): TGTGCCAGCAGCTCCCTCGGATTAGCTAAAATGAACGAGCAGTACTTC. Full variable domain (outside the CDR3, taken from reference TRBV5-4 and TRBJ2-7): ETGVTQSPTHLIKTRGQQVTLRCSSQSGHNTVSWYQQALGQGPQFIFQYYREEENGRGNFPPRFSGLQFPNYSSELNVNALELDDSALYLCASSSLGLAKMNEQYFGPGTRLTVT.

The chain employs TRBV5-4 and TRBJ2-5, with D possibly matching TRBD2 (6 bases). Germline V gene data show CDR1 as SGHNT and CDR2 as YYREEE (reference sequence). The V end was cut by 3 bases, the J end by 0 bases, with 9 bases between. The CDR3 runs to 14 residues. The CDR3 loop is CASSYRDYQETQYF. The CDR3 DNA sequence: TGTGCCAGCAGCTACCGGGACTACCAAGAGACCCAGTACTTC.

The chain uses TRBV28 and TRBJ2-6, with TRBD1 identical over 8 bases. The CDR3 extends over 15 amino acids. V trimming: 5 bases; J trimming: 2 bases; junction bases outside the gene matches: 2. Germline V gene sequence: CDR1 MDHEN, CDR2 SYDVKM. DNA for the CDR3: TGTGCCAGCAGTGAACAGGGGGCTGGGGCCAACGTCCTGACTTTC. Protein sequence: CASSEQGAGANVLTF.

This clone is a singleton in its sample. The CDR3 reads CASSFGGGRPGELFF. The CDR3 region has the DNA TGTGCCAGCAGCTTCGGGGGCGGGAGACCCGGGGAGCTGTTTTTT. This chain uses TRBV27 with TRBJ2-2, with D possibly matching TRBD2 (7 bases). This CDR3 is 15 amino acids long. Germline CDR1 reads MNHEY; CDR2 reads SMNVEV (reference sequence). Trimming took off 6 bases at V and 6 bases at J, with 17 bases between the two ends.

The chain couples TRBV18 to TRBJ2-7, with 9 positions matching TRBD1. V shed 0 bases, J shed 3 bases, and the junction held 6 bases outside the gene matches. The length of the CDR3 is 16 residues. The germline V gene has CDR1 KGHSH and CDR2 LQKENI. This CDR3 reads CASSPPTTGGNYEQYF. The CDR3 coding sequence is TGTGCCAGCTCACCACCGACGACAGGGGGAAACTACGAGCAGTACTTC.

The V gene is TRBV28, the J gene TRBJ1-5; 9 bases map to TRBD1. Germline V lookup: CDR1 MDHEN, CDR2 SYDVKM. The J segment lost 5 bases and the V segment lost 4 bases, leaving 9 bases of the junction unmatched. The CDR3 spans 16 residues. The CDR3 reads CASSSTDRGLYQPQHF. CDR3 nucleotide sequence: TGTGCCAGCAGTTCAACGGACAGGGGACTATATCAGCCCCAGCATTTT.

This clone was detected once. The chain recombines TRBV11-2 with TRBJ2-3, with D possibly matching TRBD2 (6 bases). CDR3 length: 14 residues. The germline V and J ends were trimmed by 5 bases and 0 bases, with 9 bases remaining between them. The germline gives CDR1 SGHAT, CDR2 FQNNGV. The CDR3 DNA follows: TGTGCCAGCAGCCCAGGGACTAGCACAGATACGCAGTATTTT. This encodes CASSPGTSTDTQYF.

This clone was recorded once. The rearrangement uses TRBV27 and TRBJ2-1; 8 bases align to TRBD2. The V gene's germline CDR1 is MNHEY and CDR2 SMNVEV (reference sequence). The CDR3 sequence is 15 residues long. With V trimmed by 2 bases and J by 10 bases, 10 bases remained unmatched. The CDR3: CASSLDRRRLAEQFF. Written as DNA, the CDR3 is TGTGCCAGCAGTTTAGACAGGCGTAGACTAGCGGAGCAGTTCTTC.

The rearrangement links TRBV10-3 to TRBJ2-3; 7 bases line up with TRBD2. The CDR3 runs 15 residues. V gave up 6 bases and J gave up 1 base; unmatched junction bases: 7. CDR1 and CDR2 (germline): ENHRY, SYGVKD. The CDR3: CAISPTSARTDTQYF. CDR3 nucleotides: TGTGCCATCAGCCCAACTAGCGCACGCACAGATACGCAGTATTTT.

Written as DNA, the CDR3 is TGCGCCAGCAGCTCGGGACTATCGGGGCCCTACGAGCAGTACTTC. Encoded protein: CASSSGLSGPYEQYF. V and J are TRBV5-1 and TRBJ2-7; TRBD2 matches 7 bases. This CDR3 comprises 15 residues. The ends lost 3 bases at V and 2 bases at J; junction bases unmatched: 8. CDR1 and CDR2 (germline): SGHRS, YFSETQ.

V and J are TRBV10-1 and TRBJ2-7; no definite D call. V was pared by 3 bases and J by 7 bases, with 13 bases between. CDR3 size: 13 residues. Looked up from germline, CDR1 is WNHNN and CDR2 is SYGVQD (reference sequence). The CDR3, as DNA: TGCGCCAGCAGTGAAAACCTCAGTTCTGAGCAGTACTTC. Its translation: CASSENLSSEQYF.

J is TRBJ2-1 and V is TRBV4-2; D gene ambiguous. The germline V and J ends were trimmed by 0 bases and 0 bases, with 6 bases remaining between them. The CDR3 has 15 amino acids. Germline V gene lookup returns CDR1 LGHNA and CDR2 YNFKEQ. CDR3 DNA: TGTGCCAGCAGCCAAGATAAGAGCTCCTACAATGAGCAGTTCTTC. As protein: CASSQDKSSYNEQFF.